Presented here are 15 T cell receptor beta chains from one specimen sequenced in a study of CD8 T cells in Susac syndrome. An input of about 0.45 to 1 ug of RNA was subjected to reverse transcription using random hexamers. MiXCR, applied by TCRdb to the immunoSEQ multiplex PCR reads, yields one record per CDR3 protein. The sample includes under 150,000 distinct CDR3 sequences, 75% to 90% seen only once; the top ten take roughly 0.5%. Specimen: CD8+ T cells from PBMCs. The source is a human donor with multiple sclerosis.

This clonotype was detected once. The CDR3 nucleotides read TGTGCCAGCAGCTTACTTTTAGTTGCTAGCGGATACAATGAGCAGTTCTTC. Translating it yields CASSLLLVASGYNEQFF. V is TRBV13 and J is TRBJ2-1; 7 bases line up with TRBD2. Looked up from germline, CDR1 is PRHDT and CDR2 is FYEKMQ (reference sequence). The V segment lost 2 bases and the J segment 4 bases; nucleotides outside the gene matches: 11. The CDR3 is made up of 17 amino acids.

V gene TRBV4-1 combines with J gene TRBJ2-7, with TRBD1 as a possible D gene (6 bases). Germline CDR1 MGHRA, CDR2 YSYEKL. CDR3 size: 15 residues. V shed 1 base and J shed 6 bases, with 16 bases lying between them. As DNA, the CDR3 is TGCGCCAGCAGCCAAGGGTCAGGGGTACTCGGCGAGCAGTACTTC. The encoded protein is CASSQGSGVLGEQYF.

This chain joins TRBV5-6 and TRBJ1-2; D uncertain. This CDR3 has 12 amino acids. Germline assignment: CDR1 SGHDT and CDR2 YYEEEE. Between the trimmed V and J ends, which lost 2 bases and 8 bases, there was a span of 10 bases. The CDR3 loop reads CASSLLGSGYTF. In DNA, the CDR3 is TGTGCCAGCAGCTTACTCGGCAGCGGCTACACCTTC.

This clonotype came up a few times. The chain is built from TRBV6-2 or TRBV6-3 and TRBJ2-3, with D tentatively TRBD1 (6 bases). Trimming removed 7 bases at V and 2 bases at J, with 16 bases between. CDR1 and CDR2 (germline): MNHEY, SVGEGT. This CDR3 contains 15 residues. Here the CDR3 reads CASTPQTGDTDTQYF. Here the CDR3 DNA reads TGTGCCAGCACCCCACAGACAGGAGACACAGATACGCAGTATTTT.

The CDR3 here is CASSLGATASFYGYTF. In DNA, the CDR3 is TGCGCCAGCAGCTTGGGTGCGACAGCTTCATTCTATGGCTACACCTTC. The chain uses TRBV5-1 and TRBJ1-2; the D gene is possibly TRBD1 (5 bases). CDR3 length equals 16 residues. The germline CDR1 and CDR2 sequences are SGHRS and YFSETQ. V gave up 0 bases and J gave up 4 bases, with 16 bases separating them.

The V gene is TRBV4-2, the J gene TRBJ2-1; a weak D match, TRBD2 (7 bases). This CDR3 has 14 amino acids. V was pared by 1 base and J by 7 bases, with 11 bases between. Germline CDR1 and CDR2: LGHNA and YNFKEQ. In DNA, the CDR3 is TGTGCCAGCAGCCAAGCTCGGGGGGCGAATGAGCAGTTCTTC. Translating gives CASSQARGANEQFF.

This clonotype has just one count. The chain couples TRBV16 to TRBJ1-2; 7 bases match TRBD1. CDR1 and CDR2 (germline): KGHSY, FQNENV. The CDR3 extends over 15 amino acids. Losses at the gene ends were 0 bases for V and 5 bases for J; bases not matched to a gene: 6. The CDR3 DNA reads TGTGCCAGCAGCCAATCCAGGGACAGCTTATATGGCTACACCTTC. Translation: CASSQSRDSLYGYTF.

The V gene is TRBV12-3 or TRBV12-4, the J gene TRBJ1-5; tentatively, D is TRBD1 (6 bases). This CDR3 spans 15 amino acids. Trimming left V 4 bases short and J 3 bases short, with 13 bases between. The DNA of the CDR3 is TGTGCCAGCAGTTCAGGGGAAATGGTCAATCAGCCCCAGCATTTT. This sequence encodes CASSSGEMVNQPQHF.

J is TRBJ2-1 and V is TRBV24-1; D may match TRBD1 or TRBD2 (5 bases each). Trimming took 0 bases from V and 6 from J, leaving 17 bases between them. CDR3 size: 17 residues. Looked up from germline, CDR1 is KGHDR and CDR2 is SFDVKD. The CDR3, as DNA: TGTGCCACCAGTGATTTGTCCTCGGGACGGGATAGCAATGAGCAGTTCTTC. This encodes CATSDLSSGRDSNEQFF.

Here the CDR3 reads CSAREWGGREAYGYTF. The CDR3 coding sequence is TGCAGTGCTAGAGAATGGGGAGGCAGGGAGGCCTATGGCTACACCTTC. This chain joins TRBV20-1 and TRBJ1-2, with D possibly being TRBD1 (5 bases). V was trimmed by 0 bases and J by 4 bases, leaving 18 bases between them. CDR3 size: 16 residues. Looked up from germline, CDR1 is DFQATT and CDR2 is SNEGSKA (reference sequence).

The CDR3 DNA reads TGCAGTGCGGGTTCTGCGGGACCCACCCCTCGACAAGATAACAACTACGAGCAGTACGTC. Encoded protein: CSAGSAGPTPRQDNNYEQYV. V usage is TRBV20-1 and J usage is TRBJ2-7, with TRBD2 as a possible D gene (6 bases). The germline CDR1 and CDR2 sequences are DFQATT and SNEGSKA (reference sequence). The ends were cut back, 6 bases at V and 3 bases at J, with 36 bases in the middle. The CDR3 is 20 amino acids.

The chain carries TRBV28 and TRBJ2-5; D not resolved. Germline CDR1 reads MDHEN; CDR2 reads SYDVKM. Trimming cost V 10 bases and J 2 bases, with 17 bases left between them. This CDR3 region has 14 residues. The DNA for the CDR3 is TGTGCCATCAGCCAACCTTATAATCAAGAGACCCAGTACTTC. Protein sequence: CAISQPYNQETQYF.

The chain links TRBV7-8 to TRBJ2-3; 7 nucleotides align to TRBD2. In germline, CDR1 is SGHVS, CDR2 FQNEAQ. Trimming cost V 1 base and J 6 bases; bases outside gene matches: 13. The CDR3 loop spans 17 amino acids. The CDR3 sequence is CASSLGGRAGEADTQYF. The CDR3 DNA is TGTGCCAGCAGCTTAGGAGGGAGGGCGGGAGAGGCCGATACGCAGTATTTT.

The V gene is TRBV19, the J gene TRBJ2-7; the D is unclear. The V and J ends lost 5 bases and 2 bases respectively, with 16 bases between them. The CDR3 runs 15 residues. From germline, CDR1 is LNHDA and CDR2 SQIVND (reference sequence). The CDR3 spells CASSPTPPRTYEQYF. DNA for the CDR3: TGTGCCAGTAGTCCGACCCCTCCCAGGACCTACGAGCAGTACTTC. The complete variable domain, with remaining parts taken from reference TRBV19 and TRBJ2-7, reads DGGITQSPKYLFRKEGQNVTLSCEQNLNHDAMYWYRQDPGQGLRLIYYSQIVNDFQKGDIAEGYSVSREKKESFPLTVTSAQKNPTAFYLCASSPTPPRTYEQYFGPGTRLTVT.

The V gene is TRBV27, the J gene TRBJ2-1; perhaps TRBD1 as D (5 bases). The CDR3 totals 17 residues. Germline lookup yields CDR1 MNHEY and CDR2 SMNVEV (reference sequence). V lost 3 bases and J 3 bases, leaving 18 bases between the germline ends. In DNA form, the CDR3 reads TGTGCCAGCAGTTTCATGGGGCTCATAGGGAACTACAATGAGCAGTTCTTC. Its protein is CASSFMGLIGNYNEQFF.